This T cell receptor beta chain comes out of a study of shared clonotypes between healthy human individuals. On the study more broadly: Each donor had three CD4 naive, three CD4 memory, two CD8 naive and one CD8 memory plate.

CDR1 and CDR2 from the germline V gene are SGHTA and FQGNSA. The CDR3 spans 16 residues. V lost 6 bases, J lost 7 bases, and 13 bases stayed unmatched. Generated by immunoSEQ multiplex PCR, the TCRdb table keeps only in-frame clones and is missing some. The sample carries about 2.3 million clones, 80% to 95% recorded once. The clonotype originates from a man aged 18-30 years in good health. Some clones in this sample may be carry-over from other donors' samples. Sequenced: naive CD4+ T cells from PBMCs. As for subset: CD45RA+ positively selected. V gene TRBV7-2 combines with J gene TRBJ2-1, with 9 bases lining up with TRBD2. The CDR3 DNA reads TGTGCCAGCAGTCGGATTAGCGGGAGAATGGGAAATGAGCAGTTCTTC. Translation gives CASSRISGRMGNEQFF.